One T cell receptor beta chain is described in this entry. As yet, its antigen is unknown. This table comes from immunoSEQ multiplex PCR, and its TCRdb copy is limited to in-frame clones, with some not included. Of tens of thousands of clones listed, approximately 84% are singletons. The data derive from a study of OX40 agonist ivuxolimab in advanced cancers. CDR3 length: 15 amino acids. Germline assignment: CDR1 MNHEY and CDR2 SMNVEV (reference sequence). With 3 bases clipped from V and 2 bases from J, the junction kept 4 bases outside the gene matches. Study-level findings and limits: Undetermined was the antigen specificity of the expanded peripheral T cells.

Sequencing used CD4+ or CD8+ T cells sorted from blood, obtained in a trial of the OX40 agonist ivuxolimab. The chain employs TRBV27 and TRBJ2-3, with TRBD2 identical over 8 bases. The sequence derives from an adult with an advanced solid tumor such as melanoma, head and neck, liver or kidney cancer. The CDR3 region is CASSLGGRPTDTQYF. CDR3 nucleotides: TGTGCCAGCAGTTTGGGCGGGAGGCCCACAGATACGCAGTATTTT.